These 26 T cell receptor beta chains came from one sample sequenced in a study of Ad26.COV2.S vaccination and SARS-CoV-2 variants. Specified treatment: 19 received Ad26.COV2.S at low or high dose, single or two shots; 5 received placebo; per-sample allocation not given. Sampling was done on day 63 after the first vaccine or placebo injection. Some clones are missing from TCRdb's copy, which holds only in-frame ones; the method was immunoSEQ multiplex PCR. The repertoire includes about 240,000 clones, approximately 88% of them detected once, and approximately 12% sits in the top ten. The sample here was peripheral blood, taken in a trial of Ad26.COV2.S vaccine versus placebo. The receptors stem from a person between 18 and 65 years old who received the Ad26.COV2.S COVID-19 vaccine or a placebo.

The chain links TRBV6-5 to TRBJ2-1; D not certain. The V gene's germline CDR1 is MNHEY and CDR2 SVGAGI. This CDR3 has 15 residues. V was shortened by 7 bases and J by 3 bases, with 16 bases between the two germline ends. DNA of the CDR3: TGTGCCAGCAAATTGTCAGGAAACAACTACAATGAGCAGTTCTTC. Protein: CASKLSGNNYNEQFF.

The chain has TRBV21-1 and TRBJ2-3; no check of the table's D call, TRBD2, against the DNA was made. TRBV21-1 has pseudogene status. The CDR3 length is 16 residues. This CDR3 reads CASSKSRGAVTDTQYF. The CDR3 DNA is TGTGCCAGCAGCAAGTCTCGGGGGGCCGTCACAGATACGCAGTATTTT.

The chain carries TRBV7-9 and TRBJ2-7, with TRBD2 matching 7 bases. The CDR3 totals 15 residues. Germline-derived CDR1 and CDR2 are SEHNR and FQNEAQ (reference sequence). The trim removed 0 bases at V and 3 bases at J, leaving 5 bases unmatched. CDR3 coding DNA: TGTGCCAGCAGCTTAGCGGGGGGGATGGGCTACGAGCAGTACTTC. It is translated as CASSLAGGMGYEQYF.

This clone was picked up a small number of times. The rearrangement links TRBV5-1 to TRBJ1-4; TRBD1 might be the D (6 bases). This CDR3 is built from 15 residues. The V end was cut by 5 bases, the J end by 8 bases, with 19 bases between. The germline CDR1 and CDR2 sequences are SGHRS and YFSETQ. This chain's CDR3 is CASRPLRGEKEKLFF. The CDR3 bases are TGCGCCAGCAGACCCCTCAGGGGCGAAAAAGAAAAACTGTTTTTT.

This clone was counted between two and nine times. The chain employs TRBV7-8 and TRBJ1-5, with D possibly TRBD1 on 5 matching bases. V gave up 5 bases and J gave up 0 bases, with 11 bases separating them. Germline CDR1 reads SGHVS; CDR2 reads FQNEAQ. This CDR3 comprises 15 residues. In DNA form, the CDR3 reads TGTGCCAGCAGCCAACAGGTCCTTAGCAATCAGCCCCAGCATTTT. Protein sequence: CASSQQVLSNQPQHF. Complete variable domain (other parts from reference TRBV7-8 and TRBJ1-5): GAGVSQSPRYKVAKRGQDVALRCDPISGHVSLFWYQQALGQGPEFLTYFQNEAQLDKSGLPSDRFFAERPEGSVSTLKIQRTQQEDSAVYLCASSQQVLSNQPQHFGDGTRLSIL.

The CDR3 nucleotides are TGTGCCAGTAGTATTCTCCTTTCCGGGACAGGTGGTGAGCAGTTCTTC. It codes for CASSILLSGTGGEQFF. This chain connects TRBV19 to TRBJ2-1; 8 nucleotides match TRBD1. In germline, CDR1 is LNHDA, CDR2 SQIVND (reference sequence). V dropped 3 bases and J dropped 9; count of bases not matched to a gene: 13. CDR3 length equals 16 residues.

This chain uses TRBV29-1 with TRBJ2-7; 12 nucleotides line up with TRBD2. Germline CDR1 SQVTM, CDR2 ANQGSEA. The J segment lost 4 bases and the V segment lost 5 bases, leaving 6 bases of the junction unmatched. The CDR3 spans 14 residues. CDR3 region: CSVQGGTSGYEQYF. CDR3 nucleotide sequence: TGCAGCGTTCAAGGGGGGACTAGCGGGTACGAGCAGTACTTC.

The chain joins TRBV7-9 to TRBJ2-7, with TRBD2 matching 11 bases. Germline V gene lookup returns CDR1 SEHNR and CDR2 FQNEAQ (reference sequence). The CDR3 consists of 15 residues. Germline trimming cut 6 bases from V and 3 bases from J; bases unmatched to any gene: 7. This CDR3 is CASSPIAGGIYEQYF. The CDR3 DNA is TGTGCCAGCAGTCCCATAGCGGGGGGGATCTACGAGCAGTACTTC. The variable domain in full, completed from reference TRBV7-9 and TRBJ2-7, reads DTGVSQNPRHKITKRGQNVTFRCDPISEHNRLYWYRQTLGQGPEFLTYFQNEAQLEKSRLLSDRFSAERPKGSFSTLEIQRTEQGDSAMYLCASSPIAGGIYEQYFGPGTRLTVT.

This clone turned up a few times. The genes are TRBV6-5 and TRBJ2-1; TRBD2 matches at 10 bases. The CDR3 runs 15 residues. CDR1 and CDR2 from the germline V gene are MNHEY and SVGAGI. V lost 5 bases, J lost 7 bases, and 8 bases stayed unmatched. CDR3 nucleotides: TGTGCCAGCAGTACTGGACTAGCGGAGGCAAATGAGCAGTTCTTC. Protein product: CASSTGLAEANEQFF.

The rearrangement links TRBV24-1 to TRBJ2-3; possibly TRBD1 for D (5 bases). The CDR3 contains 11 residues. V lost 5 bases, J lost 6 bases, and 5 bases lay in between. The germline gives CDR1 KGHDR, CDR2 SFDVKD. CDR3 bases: TGTGCCACCAGTGCAGGGGATACGCAGTATTTT. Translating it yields CATSAGDTQYF.

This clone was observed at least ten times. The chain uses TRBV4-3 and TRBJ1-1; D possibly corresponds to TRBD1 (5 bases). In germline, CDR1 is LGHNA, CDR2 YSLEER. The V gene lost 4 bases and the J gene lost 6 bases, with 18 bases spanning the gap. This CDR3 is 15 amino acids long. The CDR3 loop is CASSRGWDSSAEAFF. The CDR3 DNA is TGCGCCAGCAGCCGCGGATGGGACTCCTCGGCTGAAGCTTTCTTT.

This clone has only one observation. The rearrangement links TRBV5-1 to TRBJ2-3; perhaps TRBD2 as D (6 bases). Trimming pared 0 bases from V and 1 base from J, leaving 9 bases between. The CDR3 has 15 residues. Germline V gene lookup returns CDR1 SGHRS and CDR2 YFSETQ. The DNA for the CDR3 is TGCGCCAGCAGCTTGGTGCCGGGGGGCACAGATACGCAGTATTTT. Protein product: CASSLVPGGTDTQYF.

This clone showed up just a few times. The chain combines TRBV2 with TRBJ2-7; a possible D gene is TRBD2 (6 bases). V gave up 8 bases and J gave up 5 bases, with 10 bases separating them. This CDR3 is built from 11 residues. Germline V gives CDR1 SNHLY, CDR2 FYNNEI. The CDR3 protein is CASSRGNEQYF. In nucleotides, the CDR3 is TGTGCCAGCTCCCGGGGGAACGAGCAGTACTTC.

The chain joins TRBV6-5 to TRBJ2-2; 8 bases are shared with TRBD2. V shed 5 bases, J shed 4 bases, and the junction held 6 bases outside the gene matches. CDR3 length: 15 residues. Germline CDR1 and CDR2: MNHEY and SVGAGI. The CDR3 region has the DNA TGTGCCAGCAGTATTAGCGGGAAGGGCACCGGGGAGCTGTTTTTT. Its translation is CASSISGKGTGELFF.

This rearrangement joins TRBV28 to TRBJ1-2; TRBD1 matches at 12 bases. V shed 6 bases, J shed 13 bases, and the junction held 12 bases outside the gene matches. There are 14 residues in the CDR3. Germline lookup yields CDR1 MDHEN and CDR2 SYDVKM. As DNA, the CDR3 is TGTGCCAGCAGCCGCCGGGACAGGGGGCATTCTTGCACCTTC. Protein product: CASSRRDRGHSCTF.

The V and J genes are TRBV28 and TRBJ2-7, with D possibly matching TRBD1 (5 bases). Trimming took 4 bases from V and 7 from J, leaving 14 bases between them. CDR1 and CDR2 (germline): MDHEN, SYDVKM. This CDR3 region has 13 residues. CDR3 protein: CASSSLLAGEQYF. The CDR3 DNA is TGTGCCAGCAGTTCGCTTCTGGCAGGGGAGCAGTACTTC.

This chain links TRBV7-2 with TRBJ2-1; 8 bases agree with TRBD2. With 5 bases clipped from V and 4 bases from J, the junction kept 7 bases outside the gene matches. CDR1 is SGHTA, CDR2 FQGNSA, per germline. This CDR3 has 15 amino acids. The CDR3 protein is CASSPAGVGYNEQFF. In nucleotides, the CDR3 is TGTGCCAGCAGCCCAGCGGGAGTCGGGTACAATGAGCAGTTCTTC. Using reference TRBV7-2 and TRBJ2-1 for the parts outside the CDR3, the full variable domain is GAGVSQSPSNKVTEKGKDVELRCDPISGHTALYWYRQSLGQGLEFLIYFQGNSAPDKSGLPSDRFSAERTGGSVSTLTIQRTQQEDSAVYLCASSPAGVGYNEQFFGPGTRLTVL.

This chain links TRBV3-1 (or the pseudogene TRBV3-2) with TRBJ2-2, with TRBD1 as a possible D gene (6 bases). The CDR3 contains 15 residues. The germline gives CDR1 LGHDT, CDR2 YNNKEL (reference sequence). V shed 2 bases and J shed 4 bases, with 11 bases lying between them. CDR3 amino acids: CASSQRGMGTGELFF. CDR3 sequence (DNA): TGTGCCAGCAGCCAAAGGGGGATGGGCACCGGGGAGCTGTTTTTT.

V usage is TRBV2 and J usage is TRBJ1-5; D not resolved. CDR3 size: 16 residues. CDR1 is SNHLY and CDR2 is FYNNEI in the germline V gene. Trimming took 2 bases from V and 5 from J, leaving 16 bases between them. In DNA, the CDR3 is TGTGCCAGCAGTGAATCACGGATGCCAGGCTATCAGCCCCAGCATTTT. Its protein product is CASSESRMPGYQPQHF.

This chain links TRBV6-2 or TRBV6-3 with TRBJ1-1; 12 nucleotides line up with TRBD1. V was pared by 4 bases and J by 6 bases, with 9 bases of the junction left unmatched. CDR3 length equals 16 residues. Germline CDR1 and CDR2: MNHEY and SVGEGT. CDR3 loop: CASSSAGTGGGAEAFF. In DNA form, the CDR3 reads TGTGCCAGCAGTTCCGCCGGGACAGGGGGCGGAGCTGAAGCTTTCTTT.

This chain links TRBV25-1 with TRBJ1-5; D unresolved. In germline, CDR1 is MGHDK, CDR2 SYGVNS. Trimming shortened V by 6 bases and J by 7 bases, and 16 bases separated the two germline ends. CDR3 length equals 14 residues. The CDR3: CASRRDGEGQPQHF. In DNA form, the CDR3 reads TGTGCCAGCAGAAGAGACGGGGAAGGGCAGCCCCAGCATTTT.

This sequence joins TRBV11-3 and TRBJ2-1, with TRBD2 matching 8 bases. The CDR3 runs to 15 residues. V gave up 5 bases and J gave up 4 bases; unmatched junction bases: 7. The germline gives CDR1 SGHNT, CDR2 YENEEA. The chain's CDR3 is CASSKTSEPYNEQFF. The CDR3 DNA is TGTGCCAGCAGCAAGACTAGCGAACCATACAATGAGCAGTTCTTC.

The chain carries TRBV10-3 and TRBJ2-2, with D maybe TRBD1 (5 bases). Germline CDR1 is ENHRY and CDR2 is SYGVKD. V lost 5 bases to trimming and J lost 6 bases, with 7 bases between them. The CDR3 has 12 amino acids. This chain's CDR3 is CAISQGAGELFF. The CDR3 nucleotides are TGTGCCATCAGTCAAGGGGCCGGGGAGCTGTTTTTT.

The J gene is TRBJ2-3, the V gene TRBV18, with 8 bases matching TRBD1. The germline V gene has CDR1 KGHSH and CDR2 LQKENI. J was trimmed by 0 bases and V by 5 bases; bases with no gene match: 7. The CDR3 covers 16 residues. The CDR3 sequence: CASSYMTGASTDTQYF. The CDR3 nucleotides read TGTGCCAGCTCATATATGACAGGGGCCAGCACAGATACGCAGTATTTT.

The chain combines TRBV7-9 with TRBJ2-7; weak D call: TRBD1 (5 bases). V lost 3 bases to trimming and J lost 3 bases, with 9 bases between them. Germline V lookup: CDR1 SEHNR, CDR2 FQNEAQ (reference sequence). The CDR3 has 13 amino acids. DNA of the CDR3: TGTGCCAGCAGCTTTGGGCAGGGCTACGAGCAGTACTTC. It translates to CASSFGQGYEQYF.

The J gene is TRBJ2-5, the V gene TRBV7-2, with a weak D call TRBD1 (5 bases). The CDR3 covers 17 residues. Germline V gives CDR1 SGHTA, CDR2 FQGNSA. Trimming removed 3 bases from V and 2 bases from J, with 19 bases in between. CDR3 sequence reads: CASSLVPGPGGQETQYF. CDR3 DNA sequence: TGTGCCAGCAGCTTGGTGCCAGGGCCAGGTGGGCAAGAGACCCAGTACTTC.